This T cell receptor (beta chain) was retrieved from a study of blood T cell repertoires in COVID-19. Authors' methods: Reference gene primer amplification gave nucleated cell count estimates. Measured with immunoSEQ multiplex PCR; TCRdb has only the in-frame clones, and not every one. The D gene and trimming were derived from the DNA, and the V and J assignments and clone size from that table. This table has 250,000 to 300,000 clones, less than 90% appearing once. CDR3 length equals 15 residues. Germline trimming cut 4 bases from V and 4 bases from J; bases unmatched to any gene: 10. Germline V lookup: CDR1 MDHEN, CDR2 SYDVKM. The Seattle patients joined while their infection was active and were tracked longitudinally afterward.

The TCR comes from a woman between 70 and 85 years old with COVID-19, enrolled during active disease. Sequencing input: peripheral blood. The chain joins TRBV28 to TRBJ2-7; the match to TRBD1 covers 7 bases. CDR3 sequence (DNA): TGTGCCAGCAGTTACCACAGGGGTGGGTCGTACGAGCAGTACTTC. Its protein is CASSYHRGGSYEQYF.